The 28 T cell receptor beta chains listed next were all sequenced from one sample in a study of chronic HIV infection and antiretroviral therapy. MiXCR was run by TCRdb on the 5' RACE reads, yielding one entry per CDR3 protein. The sample has 39,000 or so distinct CDR3 sequences, roughly 8.2% seen once. Sequenced sample: peripheral blood. Receptors were obtained from an adult who had HIV and had not received antiretroviral therapy, or was an uninfected healthy control (not recorded which).

The V gene is TRBV2, the J gene TRBJ1-1; TRBD1 agrees at 8 bases. V was pared by 2 bases and J by 5 bases, with 4 bases of the junction left unmatched. The CDR3 sequence is 14 residues long. The V gene's germline CDR1 is SNHLY and CDR2 FYNNEI. DNA for the CDR3: TGTGCCAGCAGTGAAACGGACAGGGTAACTGAAGCTTTCTTT. Protein: CASSETDRVTEAFF.

This clonotype was found many times. The J gene is TRBJ2-1, the V gene TRBV7-2; D may be TRBD2 (5 bases). Deletions cut 11 bases from V and 6 bases from J, with 11 bases between. Germline V gene lookup returns CDR1 SGHTA and CDR2 FQGNSA. There are 11 residues in the CDR3. The CDR3: CAALRGNEQFF. For the CDR3, the DNA is TGTGCCGCCTTACGGGGCAATGAGCAGTTCTTC. Looking up the rest from reference TRBV7-2 and TRBJ2-1 gives the full variable domain: GAGVSQSPSNKVTEKGKDVELRCDPISGHTALYWYRQSLGQGLEFLIYFQGNSAPDKSGLPSDRFSAERTGGSVSTLTIQRTQQEDSAVYLCAALRGNEQFFGPGTRLTVL.

This clonotype was counted ten times or more. This sequence joins TRBV2 and TRBJ2-3; 8 nucleotides agree with TRBD2. Looked up from germline, CDR1 is SNHLY and CDR2 is FYNNEI. V lost 11 bases and J lost 7; bases outside the gene matches: 11. The CDR3 length is 13 residues. CDR3 residues: CAGQAGDTNTQYF. The CDR3 DNA reads TGTGCCGGCCAAGCGGGAGATACAAATACGCAGTATTTT.

This clonotype was observed a handful of times. This chain joins TRBV20-1 and TRBJ2-3; the D gene is possibly TRBD2 (6 bases). Trimming cost V 7 bases and J 5 bases, with 13 bases left between them. This CDR3 region has 12 residues. Germline CDR1 reads DFQATT; CDR2 reads SNEGSKA (reference sequence). The CDR3 region is CSGRESGDTQYF. CDR3 DNA sequence: TGCAGTGGACGGGAGTCCGGAGATACGCAGTATTTT.

The table lists this clonotype with a few counts. The DNA of the CDR3 is TGTGCCAGCAGCTTAGAACTCAGTAATGAAAAACTGTTTTTT. Translating it yields CASSLELSNEKLFF. The V gene is TRBV7-6, the J gene TRBJ1-4; D unclear. Germline assignment: CDR1 SGHVS and CDR2 FNYEAQ. The CDR3 loop spans 14 amino acids. Trimming left V 1 base short and J 4 bases short, with 7 bases between.

This clonotype appeared a few times. The gene calls are TRBV15 and TRBJ2-3; D not certain. Germline CDR1 LNHNV, CDR2 YYDKDF (reference sequence). Trimming cost V 0 bases and J 4 bases, with 5 bases left between them. CDR3 length equals 13 residues. The CDR3 sequence: CATSRERPDTQYF. The CDR3 region has the DNA TGTGCCACCAGCAGAGAGAGGCCAGATACGCAGTATTTT.

This clonotype has at least ten counts. The J gene is TRBJ2-2, the V gene TRBV28, with D possibly being TRBD1 (5 bases). This CDR3 has 16 amino acids. Germline V CDR1 and CDR2: MDHEN, SYDVKM. V shed 2 bases and J shed 0 bases, with 10 bases lying between them. This CDR3 is CASSLRGSSNTGELFF. DNA of the CDR3: TGTGCCAGCAGTTTAAGGGGCAGCTCGAACACCGGGGAGCTGTTTTTT.

This clonotype has a handful of counts. The V and J genes are TRBV24-1 and TRBJ2-1; 9 bases agree with TRBD2. J lost 8 bases, V lost 3 bases, and 16 bases had no gene match. CDR3 size: 18 residues. Germline CDR1 reads KGHDR; CDR2 reads SFDVKD. Here the CDR3 reads CATSDTLSGSSLVDEQFF. In DNA form, the CDR3 reads TGTGCCACCAGTGATACCCTTAGCGGGAGCTCGTTAGTCGATGAGCAGTTCTTC.

This clonotype was observed at least ten times. The genes are TRBV20-1 and TRBJ2-3, with 8 positions matching TRBD2. The germline V gene encodes CDR1 DFQATT and CDR2 SNEGSKA (reference sequence). The CDR3 length is 15 residues. V shed 7 bases, J shed 4 bases, and the junction held 13 bases outside the gene matches. The CDR3: CSEGKREWGADTQYF. CDR3 in DNA: TGCAGTGAAGGGAAGCGGGAGTGGGGCGCAGATACGCAGTATTTT.

This clonotype was seen only a few times. The chain carries TRBV25-1 and TRBJ2-5; D is possibly TRBD1 (5 bases). Looked up from germline, CDR1 is MGHDK and CDR2 is SYGVNS. Trimming cost V 4 bases and J 4 bases, with 10 bases left between them. The CDR3 covers 13 residues. The CDR3 region is CASSGEQAETQYF. CDR3 bases: TGTGCCAGCAGTGGGGAACAGGCAGAGACCCAGTACTTC.

CDR3 in DNA: TGCGCCAGCAGCCAAGGGGGCAGTTCACCCCTCCACTTT. Its protein product is CASSQGGSSPLHF. The rearrangement links TRBV4-3 to TRBJ1-6; possibly TRBD1 for D (5 bases). V was cut by 1 base and J by 9 bases, with 7 bases left in between. This CDR3 has 13 residues. Germline V gene data show CDR1 as LGHNA and CDR2 as YSLEER.

The sample holds a few counts of this clonotype. J is TRBJ2-6 and V is TRBV30; D unresolved. V lost 4 bases and J 0 bases, leaving 13 bases between the germline ends. CDR1 GTSNPN and CDR2 SVGIG come from the germline V gene (reference sequence). There are 16 residues in the CDR3. In nucleotides, the CDR3 is TGTGCCTGGAAGCCCCTCCAGAGCTCTGGGGCCAACGTCCTGACTTTC. This gives the protein CAWKPLQSSGANVLTF.

This clonotype showed up many times. The chain joins TRBV2 to TRBJ1-1; no clear D. Looked up from germline, CDR1 is SNHLY and CDR2 is FYNNEI. V lost 5 bases to trimming and J lost 3 bases, with 7 bases between them. The CDR3 has 12 amino acids. The CDR3 nucleotides read TGTGCCAGCAGTAGACGGGACACTGAAGCTTTCTTT. Translation gives CASSRRDTEAFF.

A word on this clonotype: Possible read error: a much larger clone is one base away. The chain recombines TRBV30 with TRBJ1-5; unclear D gene. Trimming removed 1 base at V and 5 bases at J, with 9 bases between. The germline V gene has CDR1 GTSNPN and CDR2 SVGIG (reference sequence). CDR3 length: 13 amino acids. CDR3 nucleotide sequence: TGTGCCTGGAGTGCACAGACACATCAGCCCCAGCATTTT. It yields the protein CAWSAQTHQPQHF.

This clonotype was found many times. The V and J genes are TRBV29-1 and TRBJ1-2, with TRBD1 matching 9 bases. CDR1 and CDR2 (germline): SQVTM, ANQGSEA. The CDR3 totals 13 residues. V lost 7 bases, J lost 7 bases, and 10 bases stayed unmatched. CDR3 sequence (DNA): TGCAGCGCTCCGGGACAGGGTACCGGTGGCTACACCTTC. Its translation: CSAPGQGTGGYTF.

This clonotype showed up just a few times. This chain links TRBV5-1 with TRBJ2-3; a weak D match, TRBD1 (6 bases). The V gene lost 8 bases and the J gene lost 6 bases, with 19 bases spanning the gap. Germline V gene lookup returns CDR1 SGHRS and CDR2 YFSETQ. This CDR3 comprises 14 residues. The CDR3 reads CASATGMKVDTQYF. The CDR3 nucleotides are TGCGCCAGTGCCACAGGGATGAAAGTGGATACGCAGTATTTT. The full variable domain, rest sourced from reference TRBV5-1 and TRBJ2-3, is KAGVTQTPRYLIKTRGQQVTLSCSPISGHRSVSWYQQTPGQGLQFLFEYFSETQRNKGNFPGRFSGRQFSNSRSEMNVSTLELGDSALYLCASATGMKVDTQYFGPGTRLTVL.

The chain couples TRBV12-3 or TRBV12-4 to TRBJ2-5; D remains ambiguous. Trimming removed 3 bases at V and 4 bases at J, with 12 bases between. The CDR3 runs 14 residues. The CDR3 loop reads CASSFLRVRETQYF. CDR3 in DNA: TGTGCCAGCAGTTTTCTCCGGGTGCGAGAGACCCAGTACTTC.

This clonotype appeared a few times. The rearrangement uses TRBV28 and TRBJ2-2; 7 nucleotides align to TRBD1. The CDR3 is 16 amino acids. Germline CDR1 is MDHEN and CDR2 is SYDVKM. The J segment lost 2 bases and the V segment lost 5 bases, leaving 8 bases of the junction unmatched. The CDR3 loop reads CASSPTRDSNTGELFF. As DNA, the CDR3 is TGTGCCAGCAGTCCAACCCGGGACAGCAACACCGGGGAGCTGTTTTTT.

This clonotype was detected many times. The rearrangement links TRBV18 to TRBJ1-1; 7 nucleotides agree with TRBD1. V lost 2 bases, J lost 0 bases, and 6 bases stayed unmatched. The CDR3 totals 16 residues. The germline CDR1 and CDR2 sequences are KGHSH and LQKENI. CDR3 sequence (DNA): TGTGCCAGCTCACCATGGGACAGCGCTATGAACACTGAAGCTTTCTTT. Translating it yields CASSPWDSAMNTEAFF.

This clonotype appeared many times. The V call is TRBV28, the J call TRBJ2-7; D may be TRBD1 (5 bases). There are 14 residues in the CDR3. V was clipped by 6 bases and J by 1 base, with 13 bases between them. CDR1 is MDHEN and CDR2 is SYDVKM in the germline V gene. CDR3 nucleotides: TGTGCCAGCAGCCTCCGGGCAGGGTCCTACGAGCAGTACTTC. Translation: CASSLRAGSYEQYF.

This clonotype was observed at least ten times. The gene calls are TRBV7-2 and TRBJ1-1; no reliable D call. The V end was cut by 8 bases, the J end by 7 bases, with 8 bases between. This CDR3 contains 10 residues. Germline V CDR1 and CDR2: SGHTA, FQGNSA. CDR3 DNA: TGTGCCAGCCCCTATTTTGAAGCTTTCTTT. It encodes CASPYFEAFF.

The chain is built from TRBV29-1 and TRBJ1-1; tentatively, D is TRBD1 (6 bases). Per the germline V gene, CDR1 is SQVTM and CDR2 is ANQGSEA. The CDR3 loop spans 13 amino acids. The V end lost 5 bases, the J end lost 0 bases, and 10 bases lay between the germline ends. The CDR3 region is CSVRTAMNTEAFF. The CDR3 DNA reads TGCAGCGTTAGGACAGCTATGAACACTGAAGCTTTCTTT.

This clonotype was counted many times. This chain links TRBV28 with TRBJ2-2; no reliable D call. The CDR3 covers 15 residues. Germline lookup yields CDR1 MDHEN and CDR2 SYDVKM. V lost 2 bases to trimming and J lost 2 bases, with 9 bases between them. The CDR3 DNA is TGTGCCAGCAGTTTAGGGGATCGTAACACCGGGGAGCTGTTTTTT. Encoded protein: CASSLGDRNTGELFF.

This clonotype was observed a few times. The chain combines TRBV27 with TRBJ2-3, with D perhaps matching TRBD1 (6 bases). V shed 8 bases and J shed 0 bases, with 9 bases lying between them. Germline lookup yields CDR1 MNHEY and CDR2 SMNVEV (reference sequence). The CDR3 is 13 amino acids. The CDR3 here is CASSGQSTDTQYF. The DNA for the CDR3 is TGTGCCAGCTCTGGACAGAGCACAGATACGCAGTATTTT.

This clonotype showed up many times. The chain is built from TRBV9 and TRBJ2-1; the D is unclear. V was trimmed by 0 bases and J by 9 bases, leaving 16 bases between them. Germline-derived CDR1 and CDR2 are SGDLS and YYNGEE. The length of the CDR3 is 15 residues. The CDR3 DNA follows: TGTGCCAGCAGCGTAGCGGCCGACCCCTTCAGTGAGCAGTTCTTC. This encodes CASSVAADPFSEQFF.

This clonotype was seen repeatedly, ten times or more. The V call is TRBV29-1, the J call TRBJ2-6; weak D call: TRBD1 (5 bases). Germline V gene lookup returns CDR1 SQVTM and CDR2 ANQGSEA. Trimming removed 3 bases at V and 0 bases at J, with 9 bases between. This CDR3 region has 15 residues. The CDR3 DNA reads TGCAGCGTTGACCAGGGATCCTCTGGGGCCAACGTCCTGACTTTC. It is translated as CSVDQGSSGANVLTF. Variable domain in full (rest from reference TRBV29-1 and TRBJ2-6): SAVISQKPSRDICQRGTSLTIQCQVDSQVTMMFWYRQQPGQSLTLIATANQGSEATYESGFVIDKFPISRPNLTFSTLTVSNMSPEDSSIYLCSVDQGSSGANVLTFGAGSRLTVL.

This clonotype was observed a few times. V gene TRBV2 combines with J gene TRBJ2-7, with D perhaps TRBD1 or TRBD2 (5 bases each). V lost 5 bases to trimming and J lost 1 base, with 12 bases between them. Germline V gene lookup returns CDR1 SNHLY and CDR2 FYNNEI. This CDR3 is built from 14 residues. This CDR3 is CASSTGPSSYEQYF. DNA for the CDR3: TGTGCCAGCAGTACGGGACCCAGTTCCTACGAGCAGTACTTC.

The chain links TRBV28 to TRBJ1-1; no clear D gene. Germline CDR1 reads MDHEN; CDR2 reads SYDVKM. This CDR3 is 13 amino acids long. V gave up 5 bases and J gave up 0 bases, with 7 bases separating them. The CDR3 bases are TGTGCCAGCAGTGAACGGATGAACACTGAAGCTTTCTTT. It specifies CASSERMNTEAFF.